This T cell receptor beta chain emerged from a study of T cell clones after liver transplantation. The wider study: Tolerance: complete withdrawal held at least one year, liver enzymes staying within twice normal. Study-wide points: A larger donor-reactive than third-party decline suggested partial antigen-specific deletion.

Points on this clone: What it binds is not known.

The method was immunoSEQ multiplex PCR; TCRdb's version includes in-frame clones alone and lacks a portion of them. This sample has 50,000 or so clones, with over 65% found just once. The CDR3 is made up of 15 amino acids. The ends were cut back, 3 bases at V and 2 bases at J, with 13 bases in the middle. Germline CDR1 KGHSH, CDR2 LQKENI. This TCR was recovered from a human patient who received a liver transplant. These T cells may partly come from the graft donor. This material consisted of CD4+ T cells from blood, taken around 54 months after liver transplant. The V gene is TRBV18, the J gene TRBJ1-1; D gene uncertain. The CDR3 sequence is CASSPNGDLNTEAFF. The DNA of the CDR3 is TGTGCCAGCTCACCGAATGGGGATTTAAACACTGAAGCTTTCTTT.